Below, one T cell receptor (beta chain) is given with its context. TCRdb re-called the PCR reads with MiXCR, one entry per CDR3 protein. In the table there are over 8,000 distinct CDR3 sequences, about 39% of which are singletons. This sample stems from a study of immune characterization of retroperitoneal liposarcoma. This CDR3 has 15 amino acids. After removal of 6 bases from V and 5 bases from J, the junction contained 7 bases not matched to a gene. The V and J genes are TRBV12-3 or TRBV12-4 and TRBJ2-2; the match to TRBD2 covers 9 bases. The clonotype originates from a male donor with retroperitoneal liposarcoma. The sequenced sample consisted of tumor tissue. The CDR3 loop reads CASSFSGRGTGELFF. CDR3 nucleotides: TGTGCCAGCAGCTTTAGCGGGAGAGGGACCGGGGAGCTGTTTTTT.